This T cell receptor beta chain stems from a study of a mutant IDH1 vaccine in newly diagnosed glioma. The overall study: Vaccines were begun 4-6 weeks after radiotherapy alone, or with temozolomide cycles. The treated population exhibited a male proportion of about 62%, a female proportion of roughly 40%, and a mean age of 40.4 years.

Sample time point: week 47, end of study. All doses held 300 ug of mutant IDH1 20-mer peptide, with topical imiquimod. Donor diagnoses consisted of new WHO grade 3 or 4 IDH1-mutant, ATRX-lost astrocytomas. This CDR3 spans 13 amino acids. CDR1 is GTSNPN, CDR2 SVGIG, per germline (reference sequence). The ends were cut back, 0 bases at V and 4 bases at J, with 4 bases in the middle. Measured with immunoSEQ multiplex PCR; TCRdb has only the in-frame clones, and not every one. The sample includes under 60,000 clones, about 80% of them seen just once. In regard to this clone: What it binds is unknown.

The sequence came from a woman in her thirties or forties with glioma. Some clones in this sample may be carry-over from other donors' samples. The V gene is TRBV30, the J gene TRBJ2-6; the D is unclear. Sequenced material: PBMCs, taken from a glioma patient whose treatment included an IDH1 peptide vaccine. This CDR3 is CAWSVGGANVLTF. The CDR3 DNA is TGTGCCTGGAGTGTAGGGGGGGCCAACGTCCTGACTTTC.